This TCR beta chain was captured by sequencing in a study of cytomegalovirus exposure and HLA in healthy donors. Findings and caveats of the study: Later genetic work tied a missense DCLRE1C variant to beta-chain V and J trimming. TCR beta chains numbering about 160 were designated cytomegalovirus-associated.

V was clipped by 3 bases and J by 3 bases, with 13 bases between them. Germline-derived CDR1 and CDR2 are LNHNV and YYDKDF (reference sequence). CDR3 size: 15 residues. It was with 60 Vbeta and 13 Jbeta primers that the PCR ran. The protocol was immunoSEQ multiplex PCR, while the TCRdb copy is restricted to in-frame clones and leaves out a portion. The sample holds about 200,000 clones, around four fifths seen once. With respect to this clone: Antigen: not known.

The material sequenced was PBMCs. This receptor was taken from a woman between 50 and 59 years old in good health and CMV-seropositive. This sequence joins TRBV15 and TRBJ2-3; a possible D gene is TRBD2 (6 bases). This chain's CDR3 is CATSRGGLETDTQYF. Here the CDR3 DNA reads TGTGCCACCAGCAGGGGAGGACTGGAAACAGATACGCAGTATTTT.